This entry lists 20 T cell receptor beta chains sequenced from one sample in a study of T cells in Graves' hyperthyroidism and ophthalmopathy (dated by TCRdb to about 2019). The library was produced with multiplex PCR. For sequencing, an Illumina HiSeq 2000 was employed. The TCR beta CDR3 regions were amplified from RNA transcripts. A first-round RT-PCR of the TCR CDR3 used the HTBI primer set with the Qiagen OneStep RT-PCR kit. The public reads were reprocessed in TCRdb via fastp at Q25 and MiXCR, keeping in-frame beta chains. When rows share a CDR3 protein, they turn into one entry using the most common DNA and genes. The sample profile shows about 530,000 distinct CDR3 sequences; roughly 18% of them were found once. The ten largest clones capture roughly a sixth of the sample. The sample comprised blood. The origin of the receptors is a woman in her late teens or twenties with Graves' ophthalmopathy.

There are a few counts of this clonotype. The chain has TRBV5-1 and TRBJ2-7; D unclear. CDR1 and CDR2 from the germline V gene are SGHRS and YFSETQ. V lost 4 bases and J lost 6, with 14 bases in between. CDR3 length: 13 amino acids. CDR3 nucleotides: TGCGCCAGCAGCCTGGACCCGGCCTCCGAGCAGTACTTC. Residues: CASSLDPASEQYF.

This clonotype was picked up many times. V is TRBV3-1 and J is TRBJ2-3, with 9 bases fitting TRBD2. The CDR3 contains 16 residues. Per the germline V gene, CDR1 is LGHDT and CDR2 is YNNKEL (reference sequence). V shed 2 bases, J shed 1 base, and the junction held 4 bases outside the gene matches. In nucleotides, the CDR3 is TGTGCCAGCAGCCAAAAAAAGCGGGGGGGCACAGATACGCAGTATTTT. As protein: CASSQKKRGGTDTQYF.

The rearrangement links TRBV27 to TRBJ2-1; a weak D match, TRBD2 (5 bases). CDR3 length: 15 amino acids. V lost 6 bases and J 2 bases, leaving 14 bases between the germline ends. In germline, CDR1 is MNHEY, CDR2 SMNVEV (reference sequence). The CDR3, as DNA: TGTGCCAGCAGGGGCCACGACGGGACCTACAATGAGCAGTTCTTC. It codes for CASRGHDGTYNEQFF.

At least ten counts were recorded for this clonotype. The chain combines TRBV6-6 with TRBJ1-1; D is unresolved. Germline CDR1 and CDR2: MNHNY and SVGAGI (reference sequence). The CDR3 loop spans 16 amino acids. Trimming removed 0 bases from V and 4 bases from J, with 15 bases in between. Here the CDR3 reads CASSYSISPRATEAFF. The CDR3 bases are TGTGCCAGCAGTTACTCGATCTCCCCTCGGGCCACTGAAGCTTTCTTT.

In its sample, this clonotype was seen many times. This chain's CDR3 is CASSLGARDTEAFF. The CDR3 DNA reads TGCGCCAGCAGCCTGGGGGCGAGGGACACTGAAGCTTTCTTT. The chain is built from TRBV5-1 and TRBJ1-1, with D maybe TRBD1 (6 bases). Trimming cost V 4 bases and J 3 bases, with 13 bases left between them. Germline values: CDR1 SGHRS, CDR2 YFSETQ. The CDR3 consists of 14 residues.

In its sample, this clonotype was seen a few times. V usage is TRBV30 and J usage is TRBJ2-4, with 8 bases lining up with TRBD1. The V and J ends lost 3 bases and 3 bases, in that order; junction bases with no gene match: 7. This CDR3 has 15 amino acids. Germline CDR1 GTSNPN, CDR2 SVGIG (reference sequence). The CDR3 coding sequence is TGTGCCTGGAGATCGGCAGGGGGCTTCAAAAACATTCAGTACTTC. This translates into CAWRSAGGFKNIQYF.

This clonotype was seen ten or more times. The V and J genes are TRBV27 and TRBJ1-4; D may be TRBD1 (5 bases). Trimming pared 5 bases from V and 7 bases from J, leaving 11 bases between. This CDR3 spans 13 amino acids. Germline CDR1 MNHEY, CDR2 SMNVEV (reference sequence). In nucleotides, the CDR3 is TGTGCCAGCAGTCCTTGGGGCCGTGAAAAACTGTTTTTT. Encoded protein: CASSPWGREKLFF. The entire variable domain, with the rest obtained from reference TRBV27 and TRBJ1-4, is as follows: EAQVTQNPRYLITVTGKKLTVTCSQNMNHEYMSWYRQDPGLGLRQIYYSMNVEVTDKGDVPEGYKVSRKEKRNFPLILESPSPNQTSLYFCASSPWGREKLFFGSGTQLSVL.

The table lists this clonotype with many counts. V is TRBV28 and J is TRBJ1-6; D ambiguous. The CDR3 loop spans 14 amino acids. Germline V gene lookup returns CDR1 MDHEN and CDR2 SYDVKM. V was pared by 6 bases and J by 6 bases, with 12 bases between. The CDR3 region has the DNA TGTGCCAGCAGCTTAGCGTTGGCTAATTCACCCCTCCACTTT. It encodes CASSLALANSPLHF.

This clonotype was counted at least ten times. The rearrangement joins TRBV20-1 to TRBJ2-7; tentative D call: TRBD2 (6 bases). V was pared by 0 bases and J by 0 bases, with 12 bases between. Germline V gene data show CDR1 as DFQATT and CDR2 as SNEGSKA (reference sequence). The CDR3 has 15 amino acids. The DNA of the CDR3 is TGCAGTGCTAGAGATCACCGGGGGAGCTCCTACGAGCAGTACTTC. It yields the protein CSARDHRGSSYEQYF.

The CDR3: CASSYSGTSGLQETQYF. CDR3 DNA: TGTGCCAGCAGTTACTCGGGGACTAGCGGGCTTCAAGAGACCCAGTACTTC. The chain employs TRBV6-2 or TRBV6-3 and TRBJ2-5; 12 bases fit TRBD2. The V segment lost 0 bases and the J segment 2 bases; nucleotides outside the gene matches: 4. The CDR3 runs 17 residues. Germline assignment: CDR1 MNHEY and CDR2 SVGEGT.

The sample holds a few counts of this clonotype. V usage is TRBV9 and J usage is TRBJ2-6; no reliable D call. The CDR3 sequence is 15 residues long. From germline, CDR1 is SGDLS and CDR2 YYNGEE. Trimming took 0 bases from V and 1 from J, leaving 5 bases between them. The DNA of the CDR3 is TGTGCCAGCAGCGTAGGGGCTTCTGGGGCCAACGTCCTGACTTTC. Translating gives CASSVGASGANVLTF.

This clonotype came up a few times. The V and J genes are TRBV20-1 and TRBJ1-1, with a possible D match to TRBD1 (5 bases). This CDR3 has 14 residues. Looked up from germline, CDR1 is DFQATT and CDR2 is SNEGSKA (reference sequence). The V end lost 6 bases, the J end lost 2 bases, and 16 bases lay between the germline ends. Written as DNA, the CDR3 is TGCAGTGCCATTTCGGGACGGGGAAACACTGAAGCTTTCTTT. Its protein is CSAISGRGNTEAFF.

This sequence joins TRBV6-2 or TRBV6-3 and TRBJ2-7; perhaps TRBD2 as D (5 bases). The CDR3 has 13 residues. Deletions cut 2 bases from V and 6 bases from J, with 11 bases between. The V gene's germline CDR1 is MNHEY and CDR2 SVGEGT. The CDR3 DNA reads as TGTGCCAGCAGTTACCTTTTAGGGAGCGAGCAGTACTTC. This gives the protein CASSYLLGSEQYF.

This clonotype was observed many times. The chain links TRBV12-3 or TRBV12-4 to TRBJ1-5; D gene ambiguous. V gave up 6 bases and J gave up 4 bases, with 10 bases separating them. The CDR3 is made up of 13 amino acids. The CDR3 bases are TGTGCCAGCAGGATGGACGGGAATCAGCCCCAGCATTTT. Translation gives CASRMDGNQPQHF.

This clonotype occurred once. The J gene is TRBJ2-1, the V gene TRBV9; 14 positions agree with TRBD2. Trimming at V came to 1 base and at J to 9 bases, leaving 3 bases not matched to a gene. The length of the CDR3 is 15 residues. From germline, CDR1 is SGDLS and CDR2 YYNGEE. CDR3 bases: TGTGCCAGCAGCGTAAGTGGGACTAGCGGGAGTGAGCAGTTCTTC. Protein sequence: CASSVSGTSGSEQFF.

On this clonotype itself: A read error may produce the germline difference seen at one junction end. The chain links TRBV11-2 to TRBJ1-4; TRBD1 agrees at 9 bases. Germline V gene sequence: CDR1 SGHAT, CDR2 FQNNGV. The CDR3 length is 16 residues. The CDR3 DNA reads as TGCGCCAGCAGCCAAGAGACCGGGACAGGGTCGGAAAAACTGTTTTTT. It translates to CASSQETGTGSEKLFF.

There are many counts of this clonotype. The V and J genes are TRBV18 and TRBJ2-7; the D is unclear. V lost 2 bases and J lost 4, with 9 bases in between. The CDR3 spans 13 residues. Germline V CDR1 and CDR2: KGHSH, LQKENI. The DNA of the CDR3 is TGTGCCAGCTCACCATACTCTGGGTACGAGCAGTACTTC. Its protein product is CASSPYSGYEQYF.

This clonotype has at least ten counts. The chain recombines TRBV7-3 with TRBJ2-7; 10 nucleotides line up with TRBD2. The length of the CDR3 is 15 residues. After removal of 1 base from V and 6 bases from J, the junction contained 6 bases not matched to a gene. Germline values: CDR1 SGHTA, CDR2 FQGTGA. CDR3 bases: TGTGCCAGCAGCTTAATCAGCGGGGGGGCCGCCGAGCAGTACTTC. Protein sequence: CASSLISGGAAEQYF.

This clonotype was seen repeatedly, ten times or more. The V and J genes are TRBV5-1 and TRBJ2-2; D possibly corresponds to TRBD2 (5 bases). The V and J ends lost 4 bases and 7 bases respectively, with 14 bases between them. This CDR3 has 14 amino acids. Germline V lookup: CDR1 SGHRS, CDR2 YFSETQ. The CDR3 region is CASSPAKGDGELFF. The CDR3 nucleotides are TGCGCCAGCAGCCCGGCCAAGGGAGACGGGGAGCTGTTTTTT.

This clonotype has more than one count but fewer than ten. The chain carries TRBV28 and TRBJ1-5, with a weak D call TRBD1 (5 bases). Germline V gene data show CDR1 as MDHEN and CDR2 as SYDVKM. Trimming took off 4 bases at V and 6 bases at J, with 16 bases between the two ends. This CDR3 comprises 15 residues. The DNA for the CDR3 is TGTGCCAGCAGTTCAACGGGGGGGGGTAGTCAGCCCCAGCATTTT. As protein: CASSSTGGGSQPQHF.